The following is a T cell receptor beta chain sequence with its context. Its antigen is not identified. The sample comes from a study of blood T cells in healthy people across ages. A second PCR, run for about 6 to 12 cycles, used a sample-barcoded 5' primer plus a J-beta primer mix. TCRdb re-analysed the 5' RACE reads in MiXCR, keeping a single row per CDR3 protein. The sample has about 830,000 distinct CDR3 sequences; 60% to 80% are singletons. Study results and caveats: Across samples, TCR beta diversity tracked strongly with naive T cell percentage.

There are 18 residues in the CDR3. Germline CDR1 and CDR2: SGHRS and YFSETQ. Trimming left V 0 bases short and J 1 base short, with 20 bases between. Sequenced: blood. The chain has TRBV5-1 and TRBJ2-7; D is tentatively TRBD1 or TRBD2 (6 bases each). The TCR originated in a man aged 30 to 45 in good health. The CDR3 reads CASSLEYGGRAGSYEQYF. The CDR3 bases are TGCGCCAGCAGCTTGGAGTACGGGGGCAGGGCCGGGTCCTACGAGCAGTACTTC.